This TCR beta chain was observed in a study of blood T cell repertoires in COVID-19. Whole-study context: COVID-19 samples collected from the United States, Italy and Spain covered acute and convalescent phases.

Assay: immunoSEQ multiplex PCR; the TCRdb copy retains only in-frame clones and omits some. The data show 200,000 to 250,000 clones, with 85% to 90% seen just once and approximately 3% held by the top ten. Categorization into cohorts depended on clinical history that participants reported. Trimming took 5 bases from V and 4 from J; bases not matched to a gene: 5. CDR1 is KGHDR, CDR2 SFDVKD, per germline. This CDR3 is 14 amino acids long. The sequenced sample consisted of PBMCs or T cells enriched from blood (not recorded which). The chain couples TRBV24-1 to TRBJ1-2; 8 positions agree with TRBD1. The clonotype was recovered from a woman aged 50 to 65 in a cohort exposed to, infected with or recovered from COVID-19 (not recorded which). CDR3 loop: CATSGTGKGYGYTF. Here the CDR3 DNA reads TGTGCCACCAGTGGGACAGGGAAGGGCTATGGCTACACCTTC.